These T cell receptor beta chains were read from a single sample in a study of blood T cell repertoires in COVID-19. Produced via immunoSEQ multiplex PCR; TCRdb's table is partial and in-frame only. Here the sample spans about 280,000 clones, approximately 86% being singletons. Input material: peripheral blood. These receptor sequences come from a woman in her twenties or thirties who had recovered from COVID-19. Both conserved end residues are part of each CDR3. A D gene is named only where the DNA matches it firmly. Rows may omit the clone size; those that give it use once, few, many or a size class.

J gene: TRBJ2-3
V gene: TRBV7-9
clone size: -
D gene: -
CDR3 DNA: TGTGCCAGCAGCTTTGGCACGGGAACCGCAGATACGCAGTATTTT
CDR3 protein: CASSFGTGTADTQYF

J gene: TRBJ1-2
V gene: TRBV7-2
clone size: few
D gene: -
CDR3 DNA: TGTGCCAGCAGCTTAGATCCAGGGAACTATGGCTACACCTTC
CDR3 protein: CASSLDPGNYGYTF

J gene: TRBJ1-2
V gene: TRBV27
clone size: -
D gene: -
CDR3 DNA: TGTGCCAGCAGTTTATCAGAGGGAAATGGCTACACCTTC
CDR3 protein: CASSLSEGNGYTF

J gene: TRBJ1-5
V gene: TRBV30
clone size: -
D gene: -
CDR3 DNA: TGTGCCTGGAGTCGGGAGGGTCAGCCCCAGCATTTT
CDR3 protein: CAWSREGQPQHF

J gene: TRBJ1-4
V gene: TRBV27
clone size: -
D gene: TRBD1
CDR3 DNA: TGTGCCAGCGATAATATACAGGGGGTGGTTGAAAAACTGTTTTTT
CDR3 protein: CASDNIQGVVEKLFF

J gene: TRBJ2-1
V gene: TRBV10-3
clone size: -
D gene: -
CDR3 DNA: TGTGCCATCAGGGACAGCACCGTTTCCTACAATGAGCAGTTCTTC
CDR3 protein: CAIRDSTVSYNEQFF

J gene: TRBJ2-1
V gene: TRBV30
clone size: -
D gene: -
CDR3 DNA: TGTGCCTGGAGTGGGCAGGTTTACAATGAGCAGTTCTTC
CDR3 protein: CAWSGQVYNEQFF

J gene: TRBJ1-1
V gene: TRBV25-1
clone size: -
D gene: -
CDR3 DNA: TGTGCCAGCAGTGAATTCGAGGCCGGGAACACTGAAGCTTTCTTT
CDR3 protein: CASSEFEAGNTEAFF

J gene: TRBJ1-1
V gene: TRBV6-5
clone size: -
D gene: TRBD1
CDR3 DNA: TGTGCCACCGAGGGACAGGGCGTGAACACTGAAGCTTTCTTT
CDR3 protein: CATEGQGVNTEAFF

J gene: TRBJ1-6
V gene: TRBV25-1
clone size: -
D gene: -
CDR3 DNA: TGTGCCAGCCGCGGGGGGGCCACTAATTCACCCCTCCACTTT
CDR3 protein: CASRGGATNSPLHF

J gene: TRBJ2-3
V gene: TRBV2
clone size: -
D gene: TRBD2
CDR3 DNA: TGTGCCAGCAGTGAACCAACTAGCGGGGGGCCCCGAGGGGATGATACGCAGTATTTT
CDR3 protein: CASSEPTSGGPRGDDTQYF

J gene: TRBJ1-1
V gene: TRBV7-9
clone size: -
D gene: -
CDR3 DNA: TGTGCCAGCAGCTTAGTCCCTACGTCGACAGAGAACACTGAAGCTTTCTTT
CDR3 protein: CASSLVPTSTENTEAFF

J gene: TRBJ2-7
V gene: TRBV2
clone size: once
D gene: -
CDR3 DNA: TGTGCCAGCAGTGAAGGGGGACTCATTTACGAGCAGTACTTC
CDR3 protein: CASSEGGLIYEQYF

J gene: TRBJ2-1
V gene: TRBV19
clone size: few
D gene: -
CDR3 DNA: TGTGCCAGTAGTATCCACAGTTCTCGTTACAATGAGCAGTTCTTC
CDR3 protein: CASSIHSSRYNEQFF

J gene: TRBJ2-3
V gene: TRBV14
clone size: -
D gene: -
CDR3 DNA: TGTGCCAGCAGCCAAGGGGGGCCCAGGGATACGCAGTATTTT
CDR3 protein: CASSQGGPRDTQYF

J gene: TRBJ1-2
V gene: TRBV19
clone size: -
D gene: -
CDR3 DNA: TGTGCCAGTAGTATACCGGGACATAACTATGGCTACACCTTC
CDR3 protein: CASSIPGHNYGYTF

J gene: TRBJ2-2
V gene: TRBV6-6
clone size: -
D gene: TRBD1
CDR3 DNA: TGTGCCAGCAGTTACCCGACAGGGGCGGACACCGGGGAGCTGTTTTTT
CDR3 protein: CASSYPTGADTGELFF

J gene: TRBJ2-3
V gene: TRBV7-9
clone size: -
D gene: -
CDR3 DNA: TGTGCCAGCAGCTTTAAACAGGGTAGGGATACGCAGTATTTT
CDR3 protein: CASSFKQGRDTQYF

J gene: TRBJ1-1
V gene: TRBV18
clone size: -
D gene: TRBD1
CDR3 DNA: TGTGCCAGCTCACCACCGACAGGGGGGAACACTGAAGCTTTCTTT
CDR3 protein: CASSPPTGGNTEAFF

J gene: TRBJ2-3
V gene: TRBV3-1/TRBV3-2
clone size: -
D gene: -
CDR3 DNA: TGTGCCAGCAGCCAAAGAGAGGGGGGGCTGACAGATACGCAGTATTTT
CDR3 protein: CASSQREGGLTDTQYF

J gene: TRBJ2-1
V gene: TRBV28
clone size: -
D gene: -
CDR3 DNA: TGTGCCAGCACCCTAGGAACTACTAGCTGGCAGTTCTTC
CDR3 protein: CASTLGTTSWQFF

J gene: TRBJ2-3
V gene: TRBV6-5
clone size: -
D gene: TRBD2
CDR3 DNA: TGTGCCAGCAGTTACGCTAGCGGTGACACAGATACGCAGTATTTT
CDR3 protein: CASSYASGDTDTQYF

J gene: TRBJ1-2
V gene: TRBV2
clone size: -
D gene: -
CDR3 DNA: TGTGCCAGCAGTGTCGCCAGTACGATCGGCTACACCTTC
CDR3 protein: CASSVASTIGYTF

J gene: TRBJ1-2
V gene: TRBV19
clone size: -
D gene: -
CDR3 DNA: TGTGCCAGTACTTCAGTCTCCAACTATGGCTACACCTTC
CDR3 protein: CASTSVSNYGYTF

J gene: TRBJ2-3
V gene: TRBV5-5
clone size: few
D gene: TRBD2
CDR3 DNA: TGTGCCAGCAGCTTTCGGGAGGGGGATACGCAGTATTTT
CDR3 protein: CASSFREGDTQYF

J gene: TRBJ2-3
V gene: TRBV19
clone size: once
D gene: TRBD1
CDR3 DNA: TGTGCCAGTAGTATCGGGACAGGGAGAACAGATACGCAGTATTTT
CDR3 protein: CASSIGTGRTDTQYF

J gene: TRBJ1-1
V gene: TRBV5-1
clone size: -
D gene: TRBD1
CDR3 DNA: TGCGCCAGCAGCTTGGAGTCAGGGGGCCTCACTGAAGCTTTCTTT
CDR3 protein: CASSLESGGLTEAFF

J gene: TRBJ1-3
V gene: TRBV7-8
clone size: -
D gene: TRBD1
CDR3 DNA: TGTGCCAGCAGCTTAGCGACAGGGGGTACGAACACCATATATTTT
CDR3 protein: CASSLATGGTNTIYF

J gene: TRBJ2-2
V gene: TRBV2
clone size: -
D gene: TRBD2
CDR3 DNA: TGTGCCAGCAGATTGACTAGCCGGGGCTCCGCCGGGGAGCTGTTTTTT
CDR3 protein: CASRLTSRGSAGELFF

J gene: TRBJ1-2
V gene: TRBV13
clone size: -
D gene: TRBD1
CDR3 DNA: TGTGCCAGCAGTACATGGACCGGGACAGGGTACTATGGCTACACCTTC
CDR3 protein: CASSTWTGTGYYGYTF

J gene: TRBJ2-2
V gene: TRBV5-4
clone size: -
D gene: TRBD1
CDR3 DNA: TGTGCCAGCAGCTATCCCACAGGGGAAGCCGGGGAGCTGTTTTTT
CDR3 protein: CASSYPTGEAGELFF

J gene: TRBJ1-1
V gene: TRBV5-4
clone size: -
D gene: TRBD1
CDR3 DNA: TGTGCCAGCAGCTGGGGGGGACAGGGAGGCACTGAAGCTTTCTTT
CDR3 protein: CASSWGGQGGTEAFF

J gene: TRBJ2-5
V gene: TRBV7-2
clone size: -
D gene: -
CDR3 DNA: TGTGCCAGCAGCTTAAACAGGGAGACCCAGTACTTC
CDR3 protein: CASSLNRETQYF

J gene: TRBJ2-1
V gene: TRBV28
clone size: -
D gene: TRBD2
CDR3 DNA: TGTGCCAGCAGTTTTTCCGGACTAGCGGGAGGGCAGTTCTTC
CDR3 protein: CASSFSGLAGGQFF

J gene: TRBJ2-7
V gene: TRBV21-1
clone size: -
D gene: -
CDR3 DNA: TGTGCCAGCAGGTGGGGGGACAGGGGGCGGCTAGCGGGAAAAGACGAGCAGTACTTC
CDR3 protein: CASRWGDRGRLAGKDEQYF

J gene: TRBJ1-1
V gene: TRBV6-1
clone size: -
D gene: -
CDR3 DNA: TGTGCCAGCAGCTATCGGGTCACTCTTACTGAAGCTTTCTTT
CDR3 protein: CASSYRVTLTEAFF

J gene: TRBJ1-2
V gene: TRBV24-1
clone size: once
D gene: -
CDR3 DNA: TGTGCCACCAGTGACAAAGGGGGGGCGGCTTTTGGCTACACCTTC
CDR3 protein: CATSDKGGAAFGYTF

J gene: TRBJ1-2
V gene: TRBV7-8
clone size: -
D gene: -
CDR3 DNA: TGTGCCAGCAGCCCGAGGACAGTTGCATTTTCGAATGGCTACACCTTC
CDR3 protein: CASSPRTVAFSNGYTF

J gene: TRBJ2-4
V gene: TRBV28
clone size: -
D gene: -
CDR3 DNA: TGTGCCAGCAGTTTAACAGGAGTGAACATTCAGTACTTC
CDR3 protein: CASSLTGVNIQYF

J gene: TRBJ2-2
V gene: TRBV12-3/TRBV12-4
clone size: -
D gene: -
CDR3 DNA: TGTGCCAGCACGGGGTTTTACACCGGGGAGCTGTTTTTT
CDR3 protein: CASTGFYTGELFF

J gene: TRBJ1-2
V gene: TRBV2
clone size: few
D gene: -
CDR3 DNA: TGTGCCAGCAGTGAAACAGGGAATTATGGCTACACCTTC
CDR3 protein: CASSETGNYGYTF

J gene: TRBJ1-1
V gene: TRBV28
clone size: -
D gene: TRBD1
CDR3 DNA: TGTGCCAGCGGGGTCTCCGGGACAGGGGGCCCGGCTGAAGCTTTCTTT
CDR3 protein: CASGVSGTGGPAEAFF

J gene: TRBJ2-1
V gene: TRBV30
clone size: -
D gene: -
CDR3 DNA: TGTGCCTGGAGTGTACGTGGCGGGCGATACAATGAGCAGTTCTTC
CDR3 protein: CAWSVRGGRYNEQFF

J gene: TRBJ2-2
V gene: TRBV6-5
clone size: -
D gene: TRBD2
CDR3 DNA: TGTGCCAGCTCCAAAGCCCGGGGGGACACCGGGGAGCTGTTTTTT
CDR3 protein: CASSKARGDTGELFF

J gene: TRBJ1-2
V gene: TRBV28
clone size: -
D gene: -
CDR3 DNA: TGTGCCAGCAGTCCCCGGGAATATGGCTACACCTTC
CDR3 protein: CASSPREYGYTF

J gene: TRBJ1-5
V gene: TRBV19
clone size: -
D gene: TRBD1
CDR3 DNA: TGTGCCAGTAGTCTAGGGGGCGCCCAGCCCCAGCATTTT
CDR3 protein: CASSLGGAQPQHF

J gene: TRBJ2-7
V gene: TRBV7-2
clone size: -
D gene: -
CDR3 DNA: TGTGCCAGCAGCTTTAGTCGGGCCTACGAGCAGTACTTC
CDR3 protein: CASSFSRAYEQYF

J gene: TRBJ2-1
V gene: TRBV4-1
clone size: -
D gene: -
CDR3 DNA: TGCGCCAGCAGCCAAGGGGGACTGGAGCAGTTCTTC
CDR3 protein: CASSQGGLEQFF

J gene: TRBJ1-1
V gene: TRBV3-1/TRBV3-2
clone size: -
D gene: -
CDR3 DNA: TGTGCCAGCAGCCAAGCAGGGGCCCTGATGAACACTGAAGCTTTCTTT
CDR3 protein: CASSQAGALMNTEAFF

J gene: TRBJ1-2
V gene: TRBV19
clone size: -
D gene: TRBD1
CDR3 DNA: TGTGCCAGTAGGGGGATACAGGGGGCCCCCTATGGCTACACCTTC
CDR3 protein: CASRGIQGAPYGYTF

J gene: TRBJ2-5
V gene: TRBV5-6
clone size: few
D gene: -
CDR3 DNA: TGTGCCAGCAGCTTGGCAATGGGCACCCAGTACTTC
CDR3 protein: CASSLAMGTQYF

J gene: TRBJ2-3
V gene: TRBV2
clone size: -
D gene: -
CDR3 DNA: TGTGCCAGCAGACTACTAGTGCAGGCAGATACGCAGTATTTT
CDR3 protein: CASRLLVQADTQYF

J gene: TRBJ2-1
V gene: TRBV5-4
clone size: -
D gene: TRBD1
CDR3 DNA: TGTGCCAGCAGTCCGGGACAGGGGTCCAATGAGCAGTTCTTC
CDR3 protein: CASSPGQGSNEQFF

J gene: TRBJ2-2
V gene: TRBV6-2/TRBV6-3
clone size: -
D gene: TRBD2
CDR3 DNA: TGTGCCAGCAGTTCTGGACTAGCGGGAGGCGGGGAGCTGTTTTTT
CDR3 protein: CASSSGLAGGGELFF

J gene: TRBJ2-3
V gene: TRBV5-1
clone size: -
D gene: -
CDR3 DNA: TGCGCCAGCAGCGAGACGGGGACTACAGATACGCAGTATTTT
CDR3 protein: CASSETGTTDTQYF

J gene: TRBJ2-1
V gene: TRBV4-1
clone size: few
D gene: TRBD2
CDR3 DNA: TGCGCCAGCAGCCACGGACTAGCGGGAGTCAACTATGAGCAGTTCTTC
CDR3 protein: CASSHGLAGVNYEQFF

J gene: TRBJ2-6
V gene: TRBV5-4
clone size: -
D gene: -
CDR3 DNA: TGTGCCAGCAGCTCTGGGCAGGAACCTGGGGCCAACGTCCTGACTTTC
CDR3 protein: CASSSGQEPGANVLTF

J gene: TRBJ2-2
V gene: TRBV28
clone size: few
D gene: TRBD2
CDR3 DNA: TGTGCCAGCAGTTCCCTGGGGGGGACCCAGTCCGGGGAGCTGTTTTTT
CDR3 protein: CASSSLGGTQSGELFF

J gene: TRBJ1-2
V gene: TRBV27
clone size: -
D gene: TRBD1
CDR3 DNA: TGTGCCAGCAGTTTCCGACAGGGGGCGAACTATGGCTACACCTTC
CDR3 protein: CASSFRQGANYGYTF